The 27 T cell receptor beta chains below were found in one sample sequenced in a study of identical twins. Via MiXCR, TCRdb re-called the 5' RACE reads, giving one row per CDR3 protein. The table shows some 1,700,000 distinct CDR3 sequences, with more than 30% occurring only once. Sequenced material: cord blood. Receptor source: a newborn girl in good health.

Details on this clonotype: This may stem from a read error, because a much larger clone lies one nucleotide away. CDR3 nucleotide sequence: TGTGCCAGCAGTGAATGGCACAATGAGCAGTTCTTC. It codes for CASSEWHNEQFF. J is TRBJ2-1 and V is TRBV2; D not certain. Germline V gives CDR1 SNHLY, CDR2 FYNNEI. The CDR3 runs to 12 residues. V lost 2 bases and J lost 5, with 4 bases in between.

This sequence joins TRBV20-1 and TRBJ2-1; no clear D gene. The CDR3 length is 13 residues. The V gene's germline CDR1 is DFQATT and CDR2 SNEGSKA (reference sequence). V shed 6 bases and J shed 7 bases, with 16 bases lying between them. CDR3 sequence: CSAHLTRRNEQFF. The CDR3, as DNA: TGCAGTGCGCACCTGACAAGGCGGAATGAGCAGTTCTTC.

This clonotype was recorded only once. A single base is all that separates this from a far larger clone, so a read error is likely. The chain uses TRBV12-3 or TRBV12-4 and TRBJ2-3, with TRBD2 matching over 11 bases. The V and J ends lost 7 bases and 6 bases, in that order; junction bases with no gene match: 6. The CDR3 extends over 14 amino acids. CDR3 coding DNA: TGTGCCAGCATTCTGAGACTAGCGGGGGATACGCAGTATTTT. This sequence encodes CASILRLAGDTQYF.

This clonotype was picked up many times. The chain links TRBV27 to TRBJ2-1, with D perhaps matching TRBD2 (6 bases). The germline V gene encodes CDR1 MNHEY and CDR2 SMNVEV (reference sequence). There are 15 residues in the CDR3. Trimming took 3 bases from V and 0 from J, leaving 9 bases between them. This chain's CDR3 is CASSFRGSSYNEQFF. As DNA, the CDR3 is TGTGCCAGCAGTTTTCGGGGGAGCTCCTACAATGAGCAGTTCTTC.

The chain couples TRBV25-1 to TRBJ2-3; perhaps TRBD2 as D (6 bases). The CDR3 has 13 residues. V shed 10 bases and J shed 1 base, with 12 bases lying between them. The germline V gene encodes CDR1 MGHDK and CDR2 SYGVNS. The CDR3 nucleotides read TGTGCCACCCAGTCGGGAGGCACAGATACGCAGTATTTT. Protein sequence: CATQSGGTDTQYF.

The gene calls are TRBV4-1 and TRBJ2-1, with D tentatively TRBD2 (6 bases). V lost 1 base, J lost 4 bases, and 14 bases lay in between. The V gene's germline CDR1 is MGHRA and CDR2 YSYEKL. The CDR3 is 16 residues long. This chain's CDR3 is CASSQVFAGPYNEQFF. The CDR3 DNA is TGCGCCAGCAGCCAAGTTTTCGCGGGGCCATACAATGAGCAGTTCTTC.

This clonotype was observed many times. The J gene is TRBJ1-6, the V gene TRBV3-1; no reliable D call. Germline lookup yields CDR1 LGHDT and CDR2 YNNKEL (reference sequence). This CDR3 comprises 13 residues. V lost 4 bases and J lost 7, with 8 bases in between. CDR3 amino acids: CASSPQVNSPLHF. The CDR3 DNA is TGTGCCAGCAGCCCTCAAGTAAATTCACCCCTCCACTTT.

This clonotype was seen only a few times. The chain recombines TRBV5-5 with TRBJ1-1; 8 positions agree with TRBD1. Trimming cost V 5 bases and J 0 bases; bases outside gene matches: 12. This CDR3 is 17 amino acids long. Germline CDR1 is SGHKS and CDR2 is YYEKEE (reference sequence). The CDR3 region is CASRRTGTALMNTEAFF. The CDR3 bases are TGTGCCAGCAGGAGGACAGGGACTGCCCTAATGAACACTGAAGCTTTCTTT.

The chain links TRBV6-2 or TRBV6-3 to TRBJ2-7; D possibly corresponds to TRBD2 (7 bases). In germline, CDR1 is MNHEY, CDR2 SVGEGT. CDR3 length: 14 residues. Trimming pared 2 bases from V and 0 bases from J, leaving 8 bases between. The chain's CDR3 is CASSYGGASYEQYF. CDR3 nucleotide sequence: TGTGCCAGCAGTTACGGGGGGGCCTCCTACGAGCAGTACTTC.

This clonotype was observed a handful of times. The genes are TRBV5-6 and TRBJ1-4; 9 nucleotides line up with TRBD1. CDR1 is SGHDT, CDR2 YYEEEE, per germline. With V trimmed by 4 bases and J by 6 bases, 7 bases remained unmatched. CDR3 size: 15 residues. The CDR3 here is CASSVAGQGYEKLFF. The CDR3 DNA follows: TGTGCCAGCAGCGTCGCGGGACAGGGATATGAAAAACTGTTTTTT.

This clonotype has only a few counts. The chain employs TRBV12-3 or TRBV12-4 and TRBJ2-1; 7 bases match TRBD2. With 2 bases clipped from V and 2 bases from J, the junction kept 3 bases outside the gene matches. The CDR3 covers 15 residues. The CDR3 DNA sequence: TGTGCCAGCAGTTTAATGGGGGGGACCTACAATGAGCAGTTCTTC. The encoded protein is CASSLMGGTYNEQFF.

The chain has TRBV4-2 and TRBJ2-7; 7 bases agree with TRBD2. Per the germline V gene, CDR1 is LGHNA and CDR2 is YNFKEQ. The CDR3 runs 17 residues. J was trimmed by 3 bases and V by 2 bases; bases with no gene match: 13. The CDR3 spells CASSQLGRSGFLYEQYF. CDR3 sequence (DNA): TGTGCCAGCAGCCAACTCGGCCGTAGCGGGTTCCTCTACGAGCAGTACTTC.

A few counts support this clonotype. The chain combines TRBV20-1 with TRBJ2-1, with D unclear. The CDR3 covers 14 residues. Per germline, CDR1 DFQATT and CDR2 SNEGSKA (reference sequence). With 1 base removed from V and 6 bases from J, the gap between germline ends came to 13 bases. CDR3 sequence reads: CSARVDARRNEQFF. CDR3 DNA: TGCAGTGCTAGAGTTGACGCGAGACGCAATGAGCAGTTCTTC.

The rearrangement joins TRBV10-3 to TRBJ2-7, with D hard to call. Looked up from germline, CDR1 is ENHRY and CDR2 is SYGVKD. The CDR3 is 13 amino acids. V was trimmed by 0 bases and J by 4 bases, leaving 7 bases between them. CDR3 sequence reads: CAISESVLYEQYF. For the CDR3, the DNA is TGTGCCATCAGTGAGTCAGTCCTTTACGAGCAGTACTTC.

This rearrangement joins TRBV20-1 to TRBJ2-1; D perhaps matches TRBD1 (6 bases). V lost 5 bases and J lost 0, with 11 bases in between. The germline V gene has CDR1 DFQATT and CDR2 SNEGSKA (reference sequence). This CDR3 spans 14 amino acids. The CDR3 DNA reads TGCAGTGCTGAGGACAGTCCCTCCTACAATGAGCAGTTCTTC. Translated, it gives CSAEDSPSYNEQFF.

This clonotype was seen more than once but under ten times. The V gene is TRBV10-3, the J gene TRBJ1-2; 10 positions match TRBD1. The CDR3 has 13 residues. V shed 6 bases and J 6 bases; nucleotides not matched to a gene: 4. Germline-derived CDR1 and CDR2 are ENHRY and SYGVKD. CDR3 region: CAIRGTGVDGYTF. The CDR3 coding sequence is TGTGCCATCAGGGGGACAGGGGTCGATGGCTACACCTTC.

This rearrangement joins TRBV27 to TRBJ1-5; 8 bases agree with TRBD1. Per the germline V gene, CDR1 is MNHEY and CDR2 is SMNVEV (reference sequence). This CDR3 comprises 14 residues. Unmatched junction bases numbered 5, after V lost 5 bases and J lost 5 bases. The CDR3: CASSGGQDYQPQHF. As DNA, the CDR3 is TGTGCCAGCAGTGGGGGACAGGATTATCAGCCCCAGCATTTT.

This clonotype was seen more than once but under ten times. This chain uses TRBV20-1 with TRBJ1-3; 7 bases are a match to TRBD1. CDR3 length: 15 amino acids. Germline V gene lookup returns CDR1 DFQATT and CDR2 SNEGSKA (reference sequence). V dropped 1 base and J dropped 4; count of bases not matched to a gene: 7. The CDR3 region has the DNA TGCAGTGCTAGAGTAGACAGGGTGAGAGGAAACACCATATATTTT. This sequence encodes CSARVDRVRGNTIYF.

The gene calls are TRBV25-1 and TRBJ2-7, with D perhaps matching TRBD1 (7 bases). Trimming stripped 3 bases from V and 5 bases from J, with 17 bases between. The length of the CDR3 is 15 residues. Germline V gene data show CDR1 as MGHDK and CDR2 as SYGVNS. CDR3 loop: CASSELEGASNEQYF. The CDR3 nucleotides read TGTGCCAGCAGTGAGTTGGAGGGGGCTTCGAACGAGCAGTACTTC.

The V gene is TRBV3-1, the J gene TRBJ1-2, with 8 bases that match TRBD1. The CDR3 length is 14 residues. Trimming cost V 0 bases and J 5 bases; bases outside gene matches: 2. Germline lookup yields CDR1 LGHDT and CDR2 YNNKEL (reference sequence). CDR3 in DNA: TGTGCCAGCAGCCAAGACAGGGGGCGATATGGCTACACCTTC. It is translated as CASSQDRGRYGYTF.

As regards this clonotype: As the CDR3 is not closed by the conserved phenylalanine or tryptophan, this likely results from a read error. The CDR3, as DNA: TGCGCCAGCAGCTTGGTTACAGGGCCAGGCTACGAGCAGTACTCC. It specifies CASSLVTGPGYEQYS. J is TRBJ2-5 and V is TRBV5-1; tentative D call: TRBD1 (6 bases). Judging by the DNA end, TRBJ2-7 fits better; the J call may be wrong. The CDR3 runs 15 residues. CDR1 is SGHRS and CDR2 is YFSETQ in the germline V gene.

This clonotype has more than one count but fewer than ten. The chain carries TRBV5-1 and TRBJ2-1, with 7 positions matching TRBD2. The germline gives CDR1 SGHRS, CDR2 YFSETQ. Losses at the gene ends were 2 bases for V and 4 bases for J; bases not matched to a gene: 9. The CDR3 runs to 16 residues. The CDR3 DNA follows: TGCGCCAGCAGCTTCGGTCTACTAGCGTATTACAATGAGCAGTTCTTC. Translation gives CASSFGLLAYYNEQFF.

This clonotype was seen only a few times. The V and J genes are TRBV12-3 or TRBV12-4 and TRBJ2-7; D perhaps matches TRBD2 (5 bases). The V gene lost 7 bases and the J gene lost 0 bases, with 13 bases spanning the gap. The CDR3 has 14 residues. CDR3 nucleotide sequence: TGTGCCAGCATAAGGCTAGCTAACTCCTACGAGCAGTACTTC. Protein: CASIRLANSYEQYF.

The table lists this clonotype with a few counts. This rearrangement joins TRBV9 to TRBJ2-5; D is unresolved. The CDR3 loop spans 14 amino acids. Germline V gives CDR1 SGDLS, CDR2 YYNGEE. Trimming pared 1 base from V and 6 bases from J, leaving 13 bases between. Here the CDR3 reads CASSVRALSQTQYF. Here the CDR3 DNA reads TGTGCCAGCAGCGTAAGGGCCCTATCGCAGACCCAGTACTTC.

The chain couples TRBV6-2 or TRBV6-3 to TRBJ2-1; 14 nucleotides line up with TRBD2. This CDR3 region has 16 residues. Unmatched junction bases numbered 6, after V lost 8 bases and J lost 3 bases. Germline loops: CDR1 MNHEY, CDR2 SVGEGT. The CDR3 DNA is TGTGCCAGCGCGACTAGCGGGGGGGCCGGCTACAATGAGCAGTTCTTC. Residues: CASATSGGAGYNEQFF.

In its sample, this clonotype was seen a few times. The J gene is TRBJ2-1, the V gene TRBV4-1; no clear D gene. The CDR3 loop spans 15 amino acids. Germline loops: CDR1 MGHRA, CDR2 YSYEKL. The V and J ends lost 4 bases and 7 bases respectively, with 17 bases between them. In nucleotides, the CDR3 is TGCGCCAGCAGCCCGTCAGAGAGTAGGAGTAATGAGCAGTTCTTC. Translating gives CASSPSESRSNEQFF.

This clonotype was observed a handful of times. CDR3 DNA: TGTGCCAGCAGCGGACTAGGCTCCTACAATGAGCAGTACTTC. As protein: CASSGLGSYNEQYF. The chain combines TRBV12-3 or TRBV12-4 with TRBJ2-1; 7 nucleotides align to TRBD2. The J call may be wrong; the DNA end is better matched by TRBJ2-7. The CDR3 spans 14 residues.